This T cell receptor (beta chain) was documented in a study of long-term antiretroviral therapy in people with HIV. Researchers report immunoSEQ v3.0 was run at survey level. Per-sample targets for sequencing were roughly 35,000-50,000 T-cell genomes. Using immunoSEQ multiplex PCR, the repertoire was profiled, and TCRdb retains in-frame clones only, with some absent. Seen here are nearly 30,000 clones, around 89% observed once, and the top ten hold approximately 8%. V was trimmed by 6 bases and J by 0 bases, leaving 9 bases between them. Germline V lookup: CDR1 WNHNN, CDR2 SYGVQD (reference sequence). The CDR3 is made up of 13 amino acids.

The chain employs TRBV10-1 and TRBJ2-7; D is ambiguous. This sequence originates from a man in his fifties with HIV. Here the sequenced sample was unsorted PBMCs, taken 3.2 years before starting antiretroviral therapy. CDR3 bases: TGCGCCAGCAGCCCCGGACCCTCCTACGAGCAGTACTTC. Translating gives CASSPGPSYEQYF.